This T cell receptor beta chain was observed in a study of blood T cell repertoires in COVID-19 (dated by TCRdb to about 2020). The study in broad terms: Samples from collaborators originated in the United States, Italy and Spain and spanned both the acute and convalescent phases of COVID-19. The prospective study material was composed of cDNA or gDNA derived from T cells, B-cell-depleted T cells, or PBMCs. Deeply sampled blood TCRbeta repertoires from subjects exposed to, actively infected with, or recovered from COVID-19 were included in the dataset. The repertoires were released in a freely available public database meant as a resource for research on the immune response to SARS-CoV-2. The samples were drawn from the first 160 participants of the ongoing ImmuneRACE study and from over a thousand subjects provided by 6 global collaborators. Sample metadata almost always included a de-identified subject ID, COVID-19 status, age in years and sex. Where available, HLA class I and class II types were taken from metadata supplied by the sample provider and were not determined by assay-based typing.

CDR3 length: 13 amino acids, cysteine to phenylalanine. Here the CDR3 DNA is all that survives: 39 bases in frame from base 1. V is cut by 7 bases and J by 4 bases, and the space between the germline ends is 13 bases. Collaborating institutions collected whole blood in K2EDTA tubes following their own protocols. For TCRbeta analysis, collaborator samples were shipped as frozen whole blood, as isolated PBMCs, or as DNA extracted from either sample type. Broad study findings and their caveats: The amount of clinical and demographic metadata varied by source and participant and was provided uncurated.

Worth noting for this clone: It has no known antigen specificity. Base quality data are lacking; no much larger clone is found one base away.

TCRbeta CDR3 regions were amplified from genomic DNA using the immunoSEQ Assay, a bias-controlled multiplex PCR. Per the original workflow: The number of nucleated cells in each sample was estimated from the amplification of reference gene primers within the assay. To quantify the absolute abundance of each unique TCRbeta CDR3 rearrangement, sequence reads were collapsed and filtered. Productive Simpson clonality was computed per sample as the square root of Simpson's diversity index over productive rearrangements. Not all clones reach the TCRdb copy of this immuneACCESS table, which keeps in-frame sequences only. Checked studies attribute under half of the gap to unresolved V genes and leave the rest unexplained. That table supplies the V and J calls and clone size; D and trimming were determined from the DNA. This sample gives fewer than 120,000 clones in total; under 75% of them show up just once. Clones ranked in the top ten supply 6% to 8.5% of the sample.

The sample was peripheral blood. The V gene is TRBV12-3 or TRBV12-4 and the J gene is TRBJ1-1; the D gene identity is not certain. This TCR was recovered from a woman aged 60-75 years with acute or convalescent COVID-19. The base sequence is TGTGCCAGCAAGAGCGCGCTGGGCACTGAAGCTTTCTTT. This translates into CASKSALGTEAFF.